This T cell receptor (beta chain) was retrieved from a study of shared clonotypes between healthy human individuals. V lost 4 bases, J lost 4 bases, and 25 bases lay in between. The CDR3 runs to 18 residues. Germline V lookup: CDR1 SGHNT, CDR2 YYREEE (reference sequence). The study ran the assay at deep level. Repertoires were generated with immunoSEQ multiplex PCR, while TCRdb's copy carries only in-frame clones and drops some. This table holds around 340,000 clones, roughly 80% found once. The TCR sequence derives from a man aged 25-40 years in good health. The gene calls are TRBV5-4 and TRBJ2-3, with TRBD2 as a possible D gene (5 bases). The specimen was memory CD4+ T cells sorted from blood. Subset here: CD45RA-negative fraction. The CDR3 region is CASSPRKTVGLGADTQYF. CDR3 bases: TGTGCCAGCAGCCCAAGAAAGACCGTGGGTCTCGGGGCAGATACGCAGTATTTT.